The sample holds many counts of the clone carrying this TCR beta chain. The antigen remains unidentified. The sample originates from a study of identical twins. Study-level findings and limits: Models underpredicted monozygotic twin sharing of out-of-frame TCR alpha.

The CDR3 has 14 amino acids. The ends were cut back, 4 bases at V and 4 bases at J, with 14 bases in the middle. Germline V lookup: CDR1 SGDLS, CDR2 YYNGEE. TCRdb ran MiXCR on the 5' RACE reads and lists one entry per CDR3 protein. The sample includes 700,000 to 950,000 distinct CDR3 sequences, 9% to 15% of them seen just once. A further study also used this sample, focusing on yellow fever vaccine responses in identical twins.

Sequencing was carried out using PBMCs. V usage is TRBV9 and J usage is TRBJ1-2; tentatively, D is TRBD1 (5 bases). The TCR sequence derives from a woman aged 18 to 35 in good health. CDR3 sequence: CASSPQSGGYGYTF. The CDR3 nucleotides are TGTGCCAGCAGCCCGCAGTCCGGGGGCTATGGCTACACCTTC.